These T cell receptor beta chains were read from a single sample in a study of cytomegalovirus exposure and HLA in healthy donors. Clones were sequenced by immunoSEQ multiplex PCR, and TCRdb holds only the in-frame ones, with some missing. Among under 150,000 clones, around 79% were seen once, and the ten largest hold 2.5% to 3.5%. What was sequenced was PBMCs. These receptors all stem from a woman in her twenties or thirties in good health and CMV-seropositive. CDR3s include the opening cysteine and the closing phenylalanine or tryptophan. Fields, in order: J gene, V gene, clone size, D gene, CDR3 length, CDR3 protein, CDR3 DNA. A D gene is named only where the DNA matches it firmly. Expanded clones are given a class, and other clones once, few, many or no size at all.

J: TRBJ1-5; V: TRBV5-6; size: -; D: TRBD1; length: 15; CDR3: CASSFGQGNYQPQHF; DNA: TGTGCCAGCAGCTTTGGACAGGGGAATTATCAGCCCCAGCATTTT
J: TRBJ2-1; V: TRBV20-1; size: few; D: -; length: 11; CDR3: CSARSGNEQFF; DNA: TGCAGTGCTAGGTCCGGTAATGAGCAGTTCTTC
J: TRBJ2-1; V: TRBV5-6; size: once; D: -; length: 17; CDR3: CASSSTQGMSSYNEQFF; DNA: TGTGCCAGCAGCTCCACCCAGGGAATGAGCTCCTACAATGAGCAGTTCTTC
J: TRBJ1-5; V: TRBV28; size: -; D: -; length: 12; CDR3: CASDRNNQPQHF; DNA: TGTGCCAGCGACAGAAACAATCAGCCCCAGCATTTT
J: TRBJ2-3; V: TRBV4-3; size: -; D: -; length: 16; CDR3: CASSQDAGVGTDTQYF; DNA: TGCGCCAGCAGCCAAGATGCGGGCGTGGGTACAGATACGCAGTATTTT
J: TRBJ1-6; V: TRBV5-4; size: -; D: -; length: 12; CDR3: CASSFTQSPLHF; DNA: TGTGCCAGCAGCTTCACTCAATCACCCCTCCACTTT
J: TRBJ1-2; V: TRBV5-1; size: -; D: -; length: 13; CDR3: CASSLGSQGFYTF; DNA: TGCGCCAGCAGCTTGGGTTCACAGGGATTCTACACCTTC
J: TRBJ2-2; V: TRBV5-1; size: -; D: TRBD2; length: 16; CDR3: CASSLDSGAFTGELFF; DNA: TGCGCCAGCAGCTTGGATAGCGGGGCGTTCACCGGGGAGCTGTTTTTT
J: TRBJ2-7; V: TRBV6-5; size: -; D: TRBD1; length: 15; CDR3: CASSYSRDRVNEQYF; DNA: TGTGCCAGCAGTTACTCGAGGGACAGGGTAAACGAGCAGTACTTC
J: TRBJ1-2; V: TRBV28; size: -; D: TRBD1; length: 14; CDR3: CASSSGQPFYGYTF; DNA: TGTGCCAGCAGTTCGGGACAGCCCTTTTATGGCTACACCTTC
J: TRBJ1-1; V: TRBV9; size: -; D: -; length: 17; CDR3: CASSVEPRIPGGTEAFF; DNA: TGTGCCAGCAGCGTCGAACCGAGAATCCCCGGGGGCACTGAAGCTTTCTTT
J: TRBJ1-2; V: TRBV2; size: once; D: -; length: 15; CDR3: CASSVEASVGYGYTF; DNA: TGTGCCAGCAGTGTTGAGGCTTCGGTAGGCTATGGCTACACCTTC
J: TRBJ1-2; V: TRBV7-2; size: few; D: TRBD1; length: 16; CDR3: CASSSGPNDRVDGYTF; DNA: TGTGCCAGCAGCTCAGGACCAAATGACAGGGTTGATGGCTACACCTTC
J: TRBJ2-7; V: TRBV28; size: -; D: TRBD1; length: 14; CDR3: CASNPPGGMDEQYF; DNA: TGTGCCAGCAACCCGCCAGGGGGTATGGACGAGCAGTACTTC
J: TRBJ2-1; V: TRBV10-3; size: -; D: TRBD2; length: 16; CDR3: CAISGTASGGNNEQFF; DNA: TGTGCCATCAGTGGAACGGCTAGCGGGGGGAATAATGAGCAGTTCTTC
J: TRBJ2-5; V: TRBV28; size: -; D: TRBD2; length: 17; CDR3: CASSLALAGGRRETQYF; DNA: TGTGCCAGCAGTTTGGCACTAGCGGGGGGTCGGAGAGAGACCCAGTACTTC
J: TRBJ1-1; V: TRBV9; size: -; D: TRBD1; length: 15; CDR3: CASSTGQVTNTEAFF; DNA: TGTGCCAGCAGCACGGGACAGGTGACGAACACTGAAGCTTTCTTT
J: TRBJ2-7; V: TRBV11-1; size: once; D: TRBD2; length: 18; CDR3: CASSRRTSGGAYPYEQYF; DNA: TGTGCCAGCAGCCGTCGGACTAGCGGGGGGGCCTACCCCTACGAGCAGTACTTC
J: TRBJ2-7; V: TRBV7-9; size: -; D: TRBD2; length: 13; CDR3: CASNLRGESEQYF; DNA: TGTGCCAGCAATCTCCGGGGGGAGAGCGAGCAGTACTTC
J: TRBJ2-3; V: TRBV7-9; size: -; D: -; length: 12; CDR3: CASSLGVDTQYF; DNA: TGTGCCAGCAGCTTGGGAGTAGATACGCAGTATTTT
J: TRBJ1-3; V: TRBV6-1; size: -; D: TRBD1; length: 18; CDR3: CASSGEMRGLPSGNTIYF; DNA: TGCGCCAGCAGTGGAGAGATGAGGGGGCTCCCCTCTGGAAACACCATATATTTT
J: TRBJ1-1; V: TRBV28; size: once; D: -; length: 14; CDR3: CASSLGPRRTEAFF; DNA: TGTGCCAGCAGTTTAGGGCCCCGGAGGACTGAAGCTTTCTTT
J: TRBJ1-2; V: TRBV6-6; size: -; D: -; length: 13; CDR3: CASSLKGDYGYTF; DNA: TGTGCCAGCAGTCTTAAGGGGGACTATGGCTACACCTTC
J: TRBJ2-1; V: TRBV15; size: -; D: TRBD1; length: 16; CDR3: CATSRGRTGGSDEQFF; DNA: TGTGCCACCAGCAGGGGGAGGACAGGGGGAAGCGATGAGCAGTTCTTC
J: TRBJ2-3; V: TRBV15; size: -; D: TRBD2; length: 15; CDR3: CATSPTGGLTDTQYF; DNA: TGTGCCACCAGTCCAACGGGGGGACTCACAGATACGCAGTATTTT
J: TRBJ2-1; V: TRBV2; size: -; D: TRBD2; length: 15; CDR3: CASSELLAAYNEQFF; DNA: TGTGCCAGCAGTGAACTACTAGCGGCTTACAATGAGCAGTTCTTC
J: TRBJ2-1; V: TRBV5-4; size: -; D: -; length: 15; CDR3: CASSLFQRSYNEQFF; DNA: TGTGCCAGCAGCTTGTTCCAGCGCTCCTACAATGAGCAGTTCTTC
J: TRBJ1-5; V: TRBV19; size: -; D: -; length: 15; CDR3: CASSIAEYSNQPQHF; DNA: TGTGCCAGTAGTATAGCAGAATATAGCAATCAGCCCCAGCATTTT
J: TRBJ2-7; V: TRBV11-2; size: -; D: TRBD1; length: 15; CDR3: CASSPQGFSTYEQYF; DNA: TGTGCCAGCAGTCCACAGGGGTTTTCCACCTACGAGCAGTACTTC
J: TRBJ2-1; V: TRBV7-3; size: -; D: TRBD2; length: 17; CDR3: CASSLKGSSGGRNEQFF; DNA: TGTGCCAGCAGCTTAAAGGGCTCTAGCGGGGGCCGCAATGAGCAGTTCTTC
J: TRBJ1-5; V: TRBV7-9; size: -; D: -; length: 17; CDR3: CASSPSAGRGINQPQHF; DNA: TGTGCCAGCAGCCCCTCAGCGGGGCGAGGGATTAATCAGCCCCAGCATTTT
J: TRBJ2-1; V: TRBV29-1; size: -; D: TRBD1; length: 13; CDR3: CSLEGAGYNEQFF; DNA: TGCAGCTTAGAGGGGGCGGGCTACAATGAGCAGTTCTTC